The 25 T cell receptor beta chains reported below all come from one sample, sequenced in a study of read filtering for tumor transcriptome and immune sequencing. From about 0.4 ug of RNA, a library with molecular barcoded alpha/delta and beta/gamma adaptors was made. Each CDR3 protein is one row after TCRdb ran MiXCR on the reads. Altogether 90,000 or so distinct CDR3 sequences are present, 20% to 25% being singletons, with the ten largest covering 11%. Sample: a population of CD138-negative cells sorted from bone marrow. The receptors stem from a donor at least 40 years old with multiple myeloma.

As regards this clonotype: A far larger clone is a single base away, which makes a read error likely. The chain uses TRBV5-6 and TRBJ2-1; D possibly corresponds to TRBD1 (6 bases). CDR3 length: 14 residues. The germline V gene encodes CDR1 SGHDT and CDR2 YYEEEE. The CDR3 protein is CASSMGHVYNEQFF. CDR3 nucleotides: TGCGCCAGCAGTATGGGACACGTCTACAATGAGCAGTTCTTC.

This clonotype has at least ten counts. V gene TRBV28 combines with J gene TRBJ1-5; maybe TRBD1 (5 bases). CDR3 size: 13 residues. Trimming took off 1 base at V and 7 bases at J, with 8 bases between the two ends. Germline CDR1 is MDHEN and CDR2 is SYDVKM. The DNA for the CDR3 is TGTGCCAGCAGTTTATTCCAGGGCCAGCCCCAGCATTTT. Translating gives CASSLFQGQPQHF.

In its sample, this clonotype is medium-sized. This chain joins TRBV27 and TRBJ2-5, with 12 bases fitting TRBD2. The germline V gene encodes CDR1 MNHEY and CDR2 SMNVEV (reference sequence). The CDR3 is 16 amino acids. V shed 5 bases and J 1 base; nucleotides not matched to a gene: 5. CDR3 in DNA: TGTGCCAGCAGTGAAGGACTAGCGGGGCTCCAAGAGACCCAGTACTTC. It codes for CASSEGLAGLQETQYF.

This clonotype was picked up many times. The genes are TRBV20-1 and TRBJ2-3; tentative D call: TRBD1 (7 bases). Germline V gene sequence: CDR1 DFQATT, CDR2 SNEGSKA (reference sequence). The CDR3 runs to 15 residues. V was trimmed by 1 base and J by 2 bases, leaving 13 bases between them. CDR3 nucleotide sequence: TGCAGTGCTAGAGGCAGGGGGGCAATCACAGATACGCAGTATTTT. This sequence encodes CSARGRGAITDTQYF.

The sample holds many counts of this clonotype. The chain carries TRBV5-1 and TRBJ2-3; D remains ambiguous. Trimming stripped 4 bases from V and 0 bases from J, with 12 bases between. This CDR3 region has 15 residues. Germline lookup yields CDR1 SGHRS and CDR2 YFSETQ. The CDR3 is CASSKDAMSTDTQYF. The CDR3 DNA sequence: TGCGCCAGCAGCAAGGACGCAATGAGCACAGATACGCAGTATTTT.

This clonotype has a handful of counts. At one end the junction does not follow the germline gene, possibly because of a read error. The chain employs TRBV5-1 and TRBJ2-5; TRBD1 is a possible D gene (6 bases). This CDR3 has 15 amino acids. Germline CDR1 SGHRS, CDR2 YFSETQ. The CDR3 protein is CASSQTGRSEETQHF. The CDR3 DNA reads as TGCGCCAGCAGCCAAACAGGGAGATCAGAAGAGACCCAGCACTTC.

This clonotype has a count of ten or more. The chain combines TRBV12-3 or TRBV12-4 with TRBJ2-7, with TRBD2 identical over 10 bases. CDR3 size: 15 residues. The J segment lost 4 bases and the V segment lost 5 bases, leaving 8 bases of the junction unmatched. The DNA of the CDR3 is TGTGCCAGCAGTAACCCCGGTAGCGGGGGGTACGAGCAGTACTTC. Its translation: CASSNPGSGGYEQYF.

In regard to this clonotype: Being one base from a much bigger clone, this may be a read error. A read error is likely, as this CDR3 ends without the conserved phenylalanine or tryptophan. The chain combines TRBV5-1 with TRBJ1-1; D is uncertain. The CDR3 is 12 amino acids. Looked up from germline, CDR1 is SGHRS and CDR2 is YFSETQ. V lost 3 bases and J 8 bases, leaving 11 bases between the germline ends. DNA for the CDR3: TGCGCCAGCAGCTCAACATTCGAAGAAGCTTTCATT. Residues: CASSSTFEEAFI.

The V call is TRBV18, the J call TRBJ1-5; TRBD1 is a possible D gene (5 bases). CDR3 size: 13 residues. Trimming stripped 6 bases from V and 8 bases from J, with 14 bases between. The germline V gene has CDR1 KGHSH and CDR2 LQKENI. This chain's CDR3 is CASSRGCFEPQHF. CDR3 in DNA: TGTGCCAGCTCCCGGGGGTGTTTCGAGCCCCAGCATTTT.

This clonotype is labeled large (0.1 to 1%). The chain has TRBV4-1 and TRBJ2-1; 7 bases are shared with TRBD2. This CDR3 has 16 amino acids. Germline CDR1 MGHRA, CDR2 YSYEKL. The V and J ends lost 4 bases and 4 bases, in that order; junction bases with no gene match: 10. CDR3 sequence: CASSLRSGGTYNEQFF. For the CDR3, the DNA is TGCGCCAGCAGCCTTCGCTCCGGGGGGACGTACAATGAGCAGTTCTTC.

In regard to this clonotype: Given a far larger clone just one base away, this is likely a sequencing read error. The gene calls are TRBV11-1 and TRBJ2-6; the D is unclear. The CDR3 is 17 amino acids. The V gene lost 8 bases and the J gene lost 4 bases, with 21 bases spanning the gap. Germline V CDR1 and CDR2: SGHAT, FQDESV (reference sequence). This CDR3 reads CASSSSAVDSGANVLTF. In nucleotides, the CDR3 is TGTGCCAGCTCCTCGTCGGCAGTGGATTCCGGGGCCAACGTCCTGACTTTC. The complete variable domain, with remaining parts taken from reference TRBV11-1 and TRBJ2-6, reads EAEVAQSPRYKITEKSQAVAFWCDPISGHATLYWYRQILGQGPELLVQFQDESVVDDSQLPKDRFSAERLKGVDSTLKIQPAELGDSAMYLCASSSSAVDSGANVLTFGAGSRLTVL.

On this clonotype itself: A read error may explain this, as a much larger clone is one base away. The rearrangement links TRBV5-5 to TRBJ1-4; D is unclear. Germline V gene lookup returns CDR1 SGHKS and CDR2 YYEKEE (reference sequence). The CDR3 covers 15 residues. Trimming took 1 base from V and 5 from J, leaving 12 bases between them. CDR3 loop: CASSLLHGPNEKLFF. The CDR3 coding sequence is TGTGCCAGCAGCTTGTTACACGGCCCAAATGAAAAACTGTTTTTT.

To note about this clonotype: It may be a read error: a sequence one base away is much more abundant. The J gene is TRBJ2-2, the V gene TRBV24-1; no definite D call. The V gene lost 5 bases and the J gene lost 4 bases, with 7 bases spanning the gap. The CDR3 covers 13 residues. Germline V lookup: CDR1 KGHDR, CDR2 SFDVKD. The CDR3 DNA reads as TGTGCCACCAGTGGTTTTGGCACCGGGGAGCTGTTTTTT. This codes for CATSGFGTGELFF.

This clonotype was observed many times. The chain couples TRBV20-1 to TRBJ1-1; D is unresolved. This CDR3 is built from 12 residues. V was shortened by 5 bases and J by 4 bases, with 11 bases between the two germline ends. Looked up from germline, CDR1 is DFQATT and CDR2 is SNEGSKA (reference sequence). The CDR3 is CSAQDPGTEAFF. CDR3 sequence (DNA): TGCAGTGCTCAGGACCCGGGCACTGAAGCTTTCTTT.

Many counts were recorded for this clonotype. This chain uses TRBV5-4 with TRBJ2-7; 9 positions agree with TRBD1. The junction had 4 bases not matched to a gene; V was cut back by 4 bases and J by 5 bases. This CDR3 has 13 amino acids. Germline CDR1 and CDR2: SGHNT and YYREEE (reference sequence). The CDR3 sequence: CASSSTGGDEQYF. CDR3 DNA sequence: TGTGCCAGCAGCAGCACAGGGGGCGACGAGCAGTACTTC.

Note on this clonotype: A single base separates this from a much larger clone, so it may be a read error. This sequence joins TRBV20-1 and TRBJ2-5; TRBD2 agrees at 11 bases. Trimming at V came to 3 bases and at J to 14 bases, leaving 20 bases not matched to a gene. Germline V CDR1 and CDR2: DFQATT, SNEGSKA (reference sequence). CDR3 length equals 16 residues. This chain's CDR3 is CSASRPLTSGAPEAYF. CDR3 DNA sequence: TGCAGTGCTAGCCGTCCCCTGACTAGCGGGGCCCCGGAGGCCTACTTC.

V is TRBV4-1 and J is TRBJ2-1; 7 bases are shared with TRBD2. Trimming took 7 bases from V and 4 from J; bases not matched to a gene: 10. CDR1 is MGHRA and CDR2 is YSYEKL in the germline V gene. There are 15 residues in the CDR3. CDR3 nucleotides: TGCGCCAGCATCCACGGGGAACTAGCGTACAATGAGCAGTTCTTC. Amino acids: CASIHGELAYNEQFF.

In regard to this clonotype: This may be a read error: a much more frequent sequence differs by one nucleotide. The CDR3 nucleotides are TGTGCCGGCAGTTCAAACTCCTACTCCGAGCAGTACTTC. Protein sequence: CAGSSNSYSEQYF. The chain has TRBV12-3 or TRBV12-4 and TRBJ2-7; D is unclear. The CDR3 sequence is 13 residues long.

A word on this clonotype: At one end the junction does not follow the germline gene, possibly because of a read error. This chain uses TRBV5-1 with TRBJ1-1; D uncertain. The V gene's germline CDR1 is SGHRS and CDR2 YFSETQ. The CDR3 extends over 15 amino acids. The CDR3 is CASSLDGFLNTVAFF. CDR3 nucleotide sequence: TGCGCCAGCAGCTTGGATGGGTTTTTGAACACTGTAGCTTTCTTT. Together with reference TRBV5-1 and TRBJ1-1, the CDR3 gives the full variable domain: KAGVTQTPRYLIKTRGQQVTLSCSPISGHRSVSWYQQTPGQGLQFLFEYFSETQRNKGNFPGRFSGRQFSNSRSEMNVSTLELGDSALYLCASSLDGFLNTVAFFGQGTRLTVV.

Comments on this clonotype: At one end the junction does not follow the germline gene, possibly because of a read error. CDR3 sequence reads: CASSLVYTEQFF. The CDR3 nucleotides are TGTGCCAGCAGCTTAGTTTACACTGAGCAGTTTTTC. V usage is TRBV7-9 and J usage is TRBJ2-1; the D is unclear. The CDR3 covers 12 residues. Looked up from germline, CDR1 is SEHNR and CDR2 is FQNEAQ (reference sequence).

This clonotype was found many times. The J gene is TRBJ2-1, the V gene TRBV9, with 7 bases matching TRBD2. This CDR3 region has 14 residues. V lost 6 bases, J lost 6 bases, and 9 bases stayed unmatched. Germline V gene lookup returns CDR1 SGDLS and CDR2 YYNGEE. DNA of the CDR3: TGTGCCAGCATGAGGGACTACCTGTCCAATGAGCAGTTCTTC. Translation gives CASMRDYLSNEQFF.

This clonotype was seen a few times. V is TRBV6-5 and J is TRBJ2-5; 10 bases fit TRBD2. This CDR3 comprises 13 residues. J was trimmed by 7 bases and V by 6 bases; bases with no gene match: 5. Germline V CDR1 and CDR2: MNHEY, SVGAGI. CDR3 sequence reads: CASRSGGAGTQYF. The CDR3 bases are TGTGCCAGCAGAAGCGGGGGGGCTGGGACCCAGTACTTC.

This clonotype was detected many times. The gene calls are TRBV5-1 and TRBJ2-2; D not certain. In germline, CDR1 is SGHRS, CDR2 YFSETQ. The CDR3 covers 15 residues. V lost 0 bases to trimming and J lost 0 bases, with 6 bases between them. As DNA, the CDR3 is TGCGCCAGCAGCTTGGGGACCACGAACACCGGGGAGCTGTTTTTT. Translation: CASSLGTTNTGELFF.

This clonotype turned up a few times. J is TRBJ1-2 and V is TRBV9, with a weak D call TRBD1 (5 bases). V was clipped by 4 bases and J by 5 bases, with 15 bases between them. The CDR3 contains 14 residues. Germline assignment: CDR1 SGDLS and CDR2 YYNGEE. The CDR3 coding sequence is TGTGCCAGCAGCCAATTCGACAGAACATATGGCTACACCTTC. This codes for CASSQFDRTYGYTF.

This clonotype turned up a few times. This sequence joins TRBV28 and TRBJ1-2; TRBD1 is a possible D gene (6 bases). There are 13 residues in the CDR3. The ends were cut back, 6 bases at V and 5 bases at J, with 13 bases in the middle. The germline V gene encodes CDR1 MDHEN and CDR2 SYDVKM. The CDR3 region is CASSRGQNYGYTF. The CDR3 bases are TGTGCCAGCAGCCGGGGACAAAATTATGGCTACACCTTC.